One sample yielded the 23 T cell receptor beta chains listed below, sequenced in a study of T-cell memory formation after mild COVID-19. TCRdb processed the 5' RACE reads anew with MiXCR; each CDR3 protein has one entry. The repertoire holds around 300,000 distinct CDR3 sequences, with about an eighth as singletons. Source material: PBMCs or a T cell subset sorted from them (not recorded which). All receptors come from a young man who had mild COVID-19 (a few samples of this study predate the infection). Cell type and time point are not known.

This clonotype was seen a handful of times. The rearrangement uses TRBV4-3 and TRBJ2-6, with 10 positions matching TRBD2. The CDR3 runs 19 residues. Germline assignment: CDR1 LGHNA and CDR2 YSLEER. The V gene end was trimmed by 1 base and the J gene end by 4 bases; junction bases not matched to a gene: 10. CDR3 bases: TGCGCCAGCAGCCAAGCGGCGCCGGGACTAGCGTCCGGGGCCAACGTCCTGACTTTC. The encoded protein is CASSQAAPGLASGANVLTF.

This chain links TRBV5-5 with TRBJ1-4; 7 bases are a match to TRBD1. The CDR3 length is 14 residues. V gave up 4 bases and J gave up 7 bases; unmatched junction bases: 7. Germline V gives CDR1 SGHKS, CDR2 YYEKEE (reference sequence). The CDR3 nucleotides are TGTGCCAGCAGCCGGGGACAGCCGCCTGAAAAACTGTTTTTT. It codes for CASSRGQPPEKLFF.

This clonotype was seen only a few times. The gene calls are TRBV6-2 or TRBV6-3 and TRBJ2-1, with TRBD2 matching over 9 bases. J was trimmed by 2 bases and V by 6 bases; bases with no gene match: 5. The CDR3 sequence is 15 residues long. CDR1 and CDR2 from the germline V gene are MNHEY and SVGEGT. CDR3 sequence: CASRSRTSAYNEQFF. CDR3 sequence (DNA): TGTGCCAGCAGATCCCGGACTAGCGCCTACAATGAGCAGTTCTTC.

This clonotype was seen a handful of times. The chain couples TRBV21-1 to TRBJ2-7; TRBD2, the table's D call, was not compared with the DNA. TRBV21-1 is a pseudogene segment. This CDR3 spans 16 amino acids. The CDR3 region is CASSKVGGGPFYEQYF. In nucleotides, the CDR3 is TGTGCCAGCAGCAAAGTTGGGGGGGGACCTTTCTACGAGCAGTACTTC.

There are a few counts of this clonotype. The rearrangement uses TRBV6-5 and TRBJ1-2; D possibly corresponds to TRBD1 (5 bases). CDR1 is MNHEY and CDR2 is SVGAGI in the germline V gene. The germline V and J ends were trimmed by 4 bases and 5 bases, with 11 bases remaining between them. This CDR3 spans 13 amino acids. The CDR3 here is CASSSGRYYGYTF. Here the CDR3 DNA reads TGTGCCAGCAGTTCGGGACGGTATTATGGCTACACCTTC.

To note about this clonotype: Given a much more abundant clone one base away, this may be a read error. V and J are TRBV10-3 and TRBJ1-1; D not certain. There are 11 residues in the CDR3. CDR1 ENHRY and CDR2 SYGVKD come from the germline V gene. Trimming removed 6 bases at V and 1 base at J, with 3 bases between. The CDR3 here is CAIRGNTEAFF. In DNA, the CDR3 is TGTGCCATCAGGGGGAACACTGAAGCTTTCTTT.

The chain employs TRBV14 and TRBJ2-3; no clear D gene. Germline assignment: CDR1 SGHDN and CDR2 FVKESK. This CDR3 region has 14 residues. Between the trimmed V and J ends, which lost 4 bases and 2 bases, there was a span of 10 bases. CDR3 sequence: CASSRGRFTDTQYF. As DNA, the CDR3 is TGTGCCAGCAGCCGCGGACGGTTCACAGATACGCAGTATTTT. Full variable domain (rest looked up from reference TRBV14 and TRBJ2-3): EAGVTQFPSHSVIEKGQTVTLRCDPISGHDNLYWYRRVMGKEIKFLLHFVKESKQDESGMPNNRFLAERTGGTYSTLKVQPAELEDSGVYFCASSRGRFTDTQYFGPGTRLTVL.

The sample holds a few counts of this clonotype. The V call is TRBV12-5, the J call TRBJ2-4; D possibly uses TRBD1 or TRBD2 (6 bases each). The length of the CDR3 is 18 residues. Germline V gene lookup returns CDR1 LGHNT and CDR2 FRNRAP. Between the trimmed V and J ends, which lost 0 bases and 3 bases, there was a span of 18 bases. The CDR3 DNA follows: TGTGCTAGTGGTTTGGTGTTTTTGGGCGGAGGGGGCAAAAACATTCAGTACTTC. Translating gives CASGLVFLGGGGKNIQYF.

As DNA, the CDR3 is TGTGCCAGCAGTTCCGACGGCTACCTGGCGACCCAGTACTTC. As protein: CASSSDGYLATQYF. This rearrangement joins TRBV6-5 to TRBJ2-5; D is ambiguous. The CDR3 is 14 amino acids. Germline CDR1 and CDR2: MNHEY and SVGAGI. The V and J ends lost 4 bases and 7 bases respectively, with 16 bases between them.

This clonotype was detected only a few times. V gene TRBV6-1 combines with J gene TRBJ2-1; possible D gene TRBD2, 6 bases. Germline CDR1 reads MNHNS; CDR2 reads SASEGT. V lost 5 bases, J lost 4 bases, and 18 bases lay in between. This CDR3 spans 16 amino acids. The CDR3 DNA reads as TGTGCCAGCAGTCCACGGAGGTCTAGCGAGTACAATGAGCAGTTCTTC. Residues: CASSPRRSSEYNEQFF.

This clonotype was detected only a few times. DNA for the CDR3: TGTGCCAGCAGCTTAGGAGTTGGGGGTGGTGAAGAGACCCAGTACTTC. This codes for CASSLGVGGGEETQYF. This chain connects TRBV7-9 to TRBJ2-5, with D possibly being TRBD1 or TRBD2 (5 bases each). Trimming left V 1 base short and J 3 bases short, with 15 bases between. CDR1 is SEHNR, CDR2 FQNEAQ, per germline (reference sequence). The CDR3 consists of 16 residues.

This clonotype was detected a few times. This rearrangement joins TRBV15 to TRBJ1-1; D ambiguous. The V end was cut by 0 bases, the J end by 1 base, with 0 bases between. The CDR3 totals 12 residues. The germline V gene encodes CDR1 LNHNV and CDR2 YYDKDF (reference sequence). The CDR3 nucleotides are TGTGCCACCAGCAGAGAGAACACTGAAGCTTTCTTT. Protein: CATSRENTEAFF.

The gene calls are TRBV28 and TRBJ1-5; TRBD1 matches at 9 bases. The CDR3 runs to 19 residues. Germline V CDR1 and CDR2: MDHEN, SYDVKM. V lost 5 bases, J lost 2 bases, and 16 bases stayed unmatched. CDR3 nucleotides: TGTGCCAGCAGTCCAATTAAGAACAGGGGGCGGTATGGCAATCAGCCCCAGCATTTT. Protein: CASSPIKNRGRYGNQPQHF.

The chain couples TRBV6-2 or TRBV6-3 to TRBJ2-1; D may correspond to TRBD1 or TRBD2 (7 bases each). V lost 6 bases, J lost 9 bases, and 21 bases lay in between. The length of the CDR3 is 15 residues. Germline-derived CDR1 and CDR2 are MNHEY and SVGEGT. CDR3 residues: CASRPPTGRVSEQFF. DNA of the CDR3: TGTGCCAGCAGACCCCCGACAGGGAGGGTTAGTGAGCAGTTCTTC.

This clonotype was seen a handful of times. The CDR3 DNA reads TGTGCCAGCAGCCAAGGGGTGGGACAGGGGAATTCACCCCTCCACTTT. This translates into CASSQGVGQGNSPLHF. The V gene is TRBV4-2, the J gene TRBJ1-6; 10 bases fit TRBD1. The CDR3 totals 16 residues. CDR1 is LGHNA, CDR2 YNFKEQ, per germline. Trimming removed 1 base from V and 7 bases from J; junction bases left unmatched: 4.

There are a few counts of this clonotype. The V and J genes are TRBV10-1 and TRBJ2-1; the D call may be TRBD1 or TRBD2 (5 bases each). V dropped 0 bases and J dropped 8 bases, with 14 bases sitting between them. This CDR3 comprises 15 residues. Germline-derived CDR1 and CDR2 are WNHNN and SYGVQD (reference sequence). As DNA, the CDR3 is TGCGCCAGCAGTGAGTCGGGAGACGAGGGGCATGAGCAGTTCTTC. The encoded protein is CASSESGDEGHEQFF.

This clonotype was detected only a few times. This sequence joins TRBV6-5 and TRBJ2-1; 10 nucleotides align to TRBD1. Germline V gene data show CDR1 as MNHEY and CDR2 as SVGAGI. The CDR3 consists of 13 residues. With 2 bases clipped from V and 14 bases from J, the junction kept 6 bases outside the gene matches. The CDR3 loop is CASSYGTGDREFF. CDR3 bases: TGTGCCAGCAGTTACGGGACAGGGGATCGGGAGTTCTTC.

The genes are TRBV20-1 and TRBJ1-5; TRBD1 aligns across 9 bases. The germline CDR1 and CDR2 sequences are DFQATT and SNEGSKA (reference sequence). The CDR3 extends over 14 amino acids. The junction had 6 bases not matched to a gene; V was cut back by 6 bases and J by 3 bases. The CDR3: CSARGDRDNQPQHF. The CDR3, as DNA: TGCAGTGCAAGGGGGGACAGGGACAATCAGCCCCAGCATTTT.

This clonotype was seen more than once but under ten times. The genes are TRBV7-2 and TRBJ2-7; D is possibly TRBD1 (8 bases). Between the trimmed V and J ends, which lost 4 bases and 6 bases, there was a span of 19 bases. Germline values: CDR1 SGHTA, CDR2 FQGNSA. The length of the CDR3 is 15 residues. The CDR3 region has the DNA TGTGCCAGCAGCTCCGGACAGGGAGGGGTGTCCGAGCAGTACGTC. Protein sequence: CASSSGQGGVSEQYV.

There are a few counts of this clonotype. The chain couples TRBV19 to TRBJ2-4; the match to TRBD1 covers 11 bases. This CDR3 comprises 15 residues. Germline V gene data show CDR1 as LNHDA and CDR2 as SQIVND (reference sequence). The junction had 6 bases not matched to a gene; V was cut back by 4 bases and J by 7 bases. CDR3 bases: TGTGCCAGTAGTAGTGGACAGGGGGCATGGAACATTCAGTACTTC. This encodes CASSSGQGAWNIQYF. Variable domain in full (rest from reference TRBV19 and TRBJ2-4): DGGITQSPKYLFRKEGQNVTLSCEQNLNHDAMYWYRQDPGQGLRLIYYSQIVNDFQKGDIAEGYSVSREKKESFPLTVTSAQKNPTAFYLCASSSGQGAWNIQYFGAGTRLSVL.

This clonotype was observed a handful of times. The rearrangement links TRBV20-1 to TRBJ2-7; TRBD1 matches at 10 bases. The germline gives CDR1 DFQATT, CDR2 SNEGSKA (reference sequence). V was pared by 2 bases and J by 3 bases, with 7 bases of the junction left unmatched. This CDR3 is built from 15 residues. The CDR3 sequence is CSARHVGQGIYEQYV. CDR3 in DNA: TGCAGTGCTAGACACGTGGGACAGGGGATCTACGAGCAGTACGTC.

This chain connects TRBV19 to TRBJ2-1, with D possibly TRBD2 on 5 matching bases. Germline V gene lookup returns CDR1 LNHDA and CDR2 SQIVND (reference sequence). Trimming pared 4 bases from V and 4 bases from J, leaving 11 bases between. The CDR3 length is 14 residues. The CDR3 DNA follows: TGTGCCAGTAGTAGGAGGAACTCATACAATGAGCAGTTCTTC. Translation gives CASSRRNSYNEQFF.

As DNA, the CDR3 is TGTGCCACCAGCAGAGCAAAGGGCTCAACTAATGAAAAACTGTTTTTT. This sequence encodes CATSRAKGSTNEKLFF. The chain is built from TRBV15 and TRBJ1-4; no clear D gene. This CDR3 spans 16 amino acids. Trimming took off 1 base at V and 0 bases at J, with 9 bases between the two ends. CDR1 and CDR2 (germline): LNHNV, YYDKDF (reference sequence). The full variable domain, rest sourced from reference TRBV15 and TRBJ1-4, is DAMVIQNPRYQVTQFGKPVTLSCSQTLNHNVMYWYQQKSSQAPKLLFHYYDKDFNNEADTPDNFQSRRPNTSFCFLDIRSPGLGDTAMYLCATSRAKGSTNEKLFFGSGTQLSVL.